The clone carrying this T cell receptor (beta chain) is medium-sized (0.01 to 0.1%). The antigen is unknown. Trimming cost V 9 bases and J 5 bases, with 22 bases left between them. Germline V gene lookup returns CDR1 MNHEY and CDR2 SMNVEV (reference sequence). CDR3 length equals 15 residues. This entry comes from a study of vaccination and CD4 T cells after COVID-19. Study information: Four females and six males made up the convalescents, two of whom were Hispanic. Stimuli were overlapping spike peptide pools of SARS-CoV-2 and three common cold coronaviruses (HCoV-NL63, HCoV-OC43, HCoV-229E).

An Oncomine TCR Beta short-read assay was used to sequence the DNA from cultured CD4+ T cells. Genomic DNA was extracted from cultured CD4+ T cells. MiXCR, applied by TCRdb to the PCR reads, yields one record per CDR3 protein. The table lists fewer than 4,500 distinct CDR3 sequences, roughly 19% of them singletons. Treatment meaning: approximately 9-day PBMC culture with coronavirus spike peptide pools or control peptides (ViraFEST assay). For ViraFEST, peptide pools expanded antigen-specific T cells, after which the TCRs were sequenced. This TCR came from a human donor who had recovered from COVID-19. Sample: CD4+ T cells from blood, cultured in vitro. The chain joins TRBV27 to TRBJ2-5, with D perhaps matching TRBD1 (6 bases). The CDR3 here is CASSPYRDLQETQYF. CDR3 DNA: TGTGCCAGTTCCCCCTACAGGGACCTCCAGGAGACCCAGTACTTC.